This TCR beta chain was retrieved from a study of T cell responses to AZD1222 COVID-19 vaccine. Regarding this clone: The antigen remains undetermined. This CDR3 is also generated by other DNA sequences in the sample.

V was pared by 4 bases and J by 4 bases, with 6 bases between. CDR3 size: 12 residues. Germline CDR1 MNHEY, CDR2 SVGAGI. Study-wide results and caveats: Females outnumbered males among donors, who were mostly white British; clonal diversity was possibly underestimated. After two AZD1222 doses, spike-specific TCR breadth and depth rose versus day 0. No day 14 peak samples; only post-peak repertoires were characterized.

TCRdb's table, derived via immunoSEQ multiplex PCR, lists solely in-frame clones and lacks some. Of some 150,000 clones in the sample, approximately 95% are singletons; the top ten hold around 1%. This receptor was taken from an adult in good health. The source was peripheral blood, collected on day 0 of MenACWY control vaccination. This chain uses TRBV6-5 with TRBJ2-3; D ambiguous. The CDR3 DNA follows: TGTGCCAGCAGTTCGTCCGCAGATACGCAGTATTTT. The encoded protein is CASSSSADTQYF.